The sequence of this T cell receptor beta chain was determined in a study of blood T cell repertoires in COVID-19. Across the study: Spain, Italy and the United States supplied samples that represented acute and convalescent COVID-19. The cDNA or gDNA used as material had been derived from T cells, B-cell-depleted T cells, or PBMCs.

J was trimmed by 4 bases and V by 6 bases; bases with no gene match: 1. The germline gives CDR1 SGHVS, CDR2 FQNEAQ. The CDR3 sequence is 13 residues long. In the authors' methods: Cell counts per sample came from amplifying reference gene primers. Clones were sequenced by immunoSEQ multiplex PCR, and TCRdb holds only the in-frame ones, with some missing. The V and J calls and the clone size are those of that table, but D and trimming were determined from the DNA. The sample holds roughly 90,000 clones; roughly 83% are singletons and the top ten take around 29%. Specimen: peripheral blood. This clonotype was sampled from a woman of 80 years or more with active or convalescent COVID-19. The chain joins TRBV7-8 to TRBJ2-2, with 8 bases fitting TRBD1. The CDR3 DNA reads TGTGCCAGCAGGGGACAGGTCACCGGGGAGCTGTTTTTT. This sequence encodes CASRGQVTGELFF.